The source of this T cell receptor beta chain is a study of T cell repertoires in cytomegalovirus infection. About the study: CMV infection plus the matching HLA type was flagged by public TCR beta signatures.

This clonotype was seen a few times. The target antigen is unknown. Study-level results: Carriers of CMV plus the relevant HLA were identified by cumulative public TCR beta family frequency. Predominance within the ex vivo response was attributable to HLA-C-restricted CMV-specific TCR beta clonotypes.

TCRdb fed the reads into MiXCR, producing one record per CDR3 protein. The sample lists about 250,000 distinct CDR3 sequences; about a sixth were seen once. Input material: CD8+ T cells from PBMCs. The receptor's source is a human donor in good health (CMV status not recorded). Some clones in this sample may be carry-over from other donors' samples.

CDR3 sequence (DNA): TGTGCCAGCAGTGCTCTCAGGTCAAGGGCCAAAAACATTCAGTACTTC. This sequence encodes CASSALRSRAKNIQYF. The chain recombines TRBV27 with TRBJ2-4; D gene uncertain. The V gene's germline CDR1 is MNHEY and CDR2 SMNVEV (reference sequence). This CDR3 is 16 amino acids long. Trimming took 5 bases from V and 1 from J, leaving 15 bases between them.